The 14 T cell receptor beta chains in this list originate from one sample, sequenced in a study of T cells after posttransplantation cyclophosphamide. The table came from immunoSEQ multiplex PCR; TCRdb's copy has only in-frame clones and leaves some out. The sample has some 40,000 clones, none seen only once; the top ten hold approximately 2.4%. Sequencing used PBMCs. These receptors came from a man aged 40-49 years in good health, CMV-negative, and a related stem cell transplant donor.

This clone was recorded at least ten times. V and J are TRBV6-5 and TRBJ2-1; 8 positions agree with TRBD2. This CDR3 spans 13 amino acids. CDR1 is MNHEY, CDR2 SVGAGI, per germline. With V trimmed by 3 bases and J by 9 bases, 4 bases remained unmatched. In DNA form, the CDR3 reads TGTGCCAGCAGTTATCGCGGGAGGATTGAGCAGTTCTTC. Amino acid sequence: CASSYRGRIEQFF.

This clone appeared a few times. CDR3 sequence (DNA): TGTGCCAGCAGCTTGTCGGAGGGCCACTACAATGAGCAGTTCTTC. Translated: CASSLSEGHYNEQFF. The chain links TRBV7-9 to TRBJ2-1; a possible D gene is TRBD2 (6 bases). Trimming left V 3 bases short and J 3 bases short, with 12 bases between. There are 15 residues in the CDR3. Germline V gene sequence: CDR1 SEHNR, CDR2 FQNEAQ (reference sequence). The full variable domain, completed using reference TRBV7-9 and TRBJ2-1, is DTGVSQNPRHKITKRGQNVTFRCDPISEHNRLYWYRQTLGQGPEFLTYFQNEAQLEKSRLLSDRFSAERPKGSFSTLEIQRTEQGDSAMYLCASSLSEGHYNEQFFGPGTRLTVL.

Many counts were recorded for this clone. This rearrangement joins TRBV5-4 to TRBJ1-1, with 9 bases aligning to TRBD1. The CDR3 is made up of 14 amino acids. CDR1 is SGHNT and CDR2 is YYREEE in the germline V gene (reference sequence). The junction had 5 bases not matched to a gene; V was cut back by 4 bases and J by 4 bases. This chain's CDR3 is CASSLGQGVTEAFF. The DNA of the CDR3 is TGTGCCAGCAGCCTGGGACAGGGAGTCACTGAAGCTTTCTTT.

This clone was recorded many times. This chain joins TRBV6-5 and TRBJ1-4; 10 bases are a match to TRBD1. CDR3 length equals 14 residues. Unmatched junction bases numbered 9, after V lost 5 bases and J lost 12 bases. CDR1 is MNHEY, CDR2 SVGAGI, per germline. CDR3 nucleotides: TGTGCCAGCAGTCCTCCGGGACAGGGGAGGCAACTGTTTTTT. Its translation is CASSPPGQGRQLFF.

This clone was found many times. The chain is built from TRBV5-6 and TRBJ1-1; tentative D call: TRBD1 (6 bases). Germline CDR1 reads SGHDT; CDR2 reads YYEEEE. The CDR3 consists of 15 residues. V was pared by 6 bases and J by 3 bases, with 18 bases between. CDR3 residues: CASIRNGGAYTEAFF. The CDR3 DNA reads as TGTGCCAGCATCCGCAATGGGGGGGCTTACACTGAAGCTTTCTTT.

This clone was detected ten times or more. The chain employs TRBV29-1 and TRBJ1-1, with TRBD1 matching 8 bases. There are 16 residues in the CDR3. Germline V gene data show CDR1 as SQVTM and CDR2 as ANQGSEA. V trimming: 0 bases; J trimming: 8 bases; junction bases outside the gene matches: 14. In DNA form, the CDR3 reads TGCAGCGTTGAAGAGAAGAGGGACAGGAAGGCAACAGAAGCTTTCTTT. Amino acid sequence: CSVEEKRDRKATEAFF.

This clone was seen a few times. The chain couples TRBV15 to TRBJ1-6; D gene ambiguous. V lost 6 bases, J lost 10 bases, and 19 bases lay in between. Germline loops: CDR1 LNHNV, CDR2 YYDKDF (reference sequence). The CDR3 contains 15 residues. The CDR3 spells CATSPNFGVGSPLHF. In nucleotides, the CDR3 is TGTGCCACCAGTCCTAATTTCGGGGTAGGCTCACCCCTCCACTTT.

CDR3 region: CASSLVPRGELFF. Here the CDR3 DNA reads TGTGCCAGCAGCTTGGTACCTCGGGGGGAGCTGTTTTTT. The rearrangement uses TRBV5-6 and TRBJ2-2, with unresolved D. Trimming took off 0 bases at V and 8 bases at J, with 8 bases between the two ends. The germline V gene has CDR1 SGHDT and CDR2 YYEEEE. The CDR3 is 13 residues long.

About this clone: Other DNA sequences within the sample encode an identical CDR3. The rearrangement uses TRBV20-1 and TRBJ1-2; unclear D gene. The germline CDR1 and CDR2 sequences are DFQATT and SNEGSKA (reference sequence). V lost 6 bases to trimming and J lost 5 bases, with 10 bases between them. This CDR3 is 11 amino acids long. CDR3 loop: CSAAGRYGYTF. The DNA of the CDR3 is TGCAGTGCAGCGGGTCGATATGGCTACACCTTC.

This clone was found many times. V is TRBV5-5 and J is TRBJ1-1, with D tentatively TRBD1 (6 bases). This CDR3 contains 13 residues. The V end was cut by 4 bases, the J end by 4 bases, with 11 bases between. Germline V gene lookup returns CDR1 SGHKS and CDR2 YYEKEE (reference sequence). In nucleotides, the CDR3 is TGTGCCAGCAGCAGAACAGGGAGCACTGAAGCTTTCTTT. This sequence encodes CASSRTGSTEAFF.

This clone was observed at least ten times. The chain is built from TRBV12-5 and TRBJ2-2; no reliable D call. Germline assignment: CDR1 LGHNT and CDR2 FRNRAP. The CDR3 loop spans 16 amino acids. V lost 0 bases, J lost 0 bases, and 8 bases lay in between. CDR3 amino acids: CASGLVVTANTGELFF. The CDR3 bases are TGTGCTAGTGGTTTGGTAGTTACAGCGAACACCGGGGAGCTGTTTTTT.

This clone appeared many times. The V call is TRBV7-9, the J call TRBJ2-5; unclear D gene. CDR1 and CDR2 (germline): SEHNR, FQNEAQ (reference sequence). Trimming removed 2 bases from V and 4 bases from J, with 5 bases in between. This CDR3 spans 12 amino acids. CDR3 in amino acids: CASSLYGETQYF. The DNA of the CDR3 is TGTGCCAGCAGCTTATACGGAGAGACCCAGTACTTC. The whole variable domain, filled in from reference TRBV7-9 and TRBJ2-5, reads DTGVSQNPRHKITKRGQNVTFRCDPISEHNRLYWYRQTLGQGPEFLTYFQNEAQLEKSRLLSDRFSAERPKGSFSTLEIQRTEQGDSAMYLCASSLYGETQYFGPGTRLLVL.

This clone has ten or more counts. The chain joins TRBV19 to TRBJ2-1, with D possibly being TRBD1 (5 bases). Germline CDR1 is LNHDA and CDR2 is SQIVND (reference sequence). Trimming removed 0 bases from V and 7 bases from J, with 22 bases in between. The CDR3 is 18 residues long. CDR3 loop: CASSIDGADSVFNNEQFF. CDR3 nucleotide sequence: TGTGCCAGTAGTATAGATGGGGCCGACAGTGTTTTTAATAATGAGCAGTTCTTC.

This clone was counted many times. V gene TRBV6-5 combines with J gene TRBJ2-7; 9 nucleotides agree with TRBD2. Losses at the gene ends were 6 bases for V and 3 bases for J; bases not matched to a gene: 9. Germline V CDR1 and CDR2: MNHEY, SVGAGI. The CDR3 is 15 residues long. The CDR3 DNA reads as TGTGCCAGCAGGGGGTTGGTAGCGGGAGACTACGAGCAGTACTTC. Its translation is CASRGLVAGDYEQYF.